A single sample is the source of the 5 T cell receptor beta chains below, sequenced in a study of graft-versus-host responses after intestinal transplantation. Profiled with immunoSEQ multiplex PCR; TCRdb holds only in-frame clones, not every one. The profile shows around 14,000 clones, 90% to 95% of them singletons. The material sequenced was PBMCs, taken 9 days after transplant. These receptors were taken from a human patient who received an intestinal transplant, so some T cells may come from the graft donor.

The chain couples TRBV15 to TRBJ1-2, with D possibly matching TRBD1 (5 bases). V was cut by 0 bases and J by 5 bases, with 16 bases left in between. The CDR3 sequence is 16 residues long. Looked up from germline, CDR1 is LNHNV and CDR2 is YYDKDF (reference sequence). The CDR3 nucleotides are TGTGCCACCAGCAGAGATTTTCAGGGCCCGAGGTATGGCTACACCTTC. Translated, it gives CATSRDFQGPRYGYTF.

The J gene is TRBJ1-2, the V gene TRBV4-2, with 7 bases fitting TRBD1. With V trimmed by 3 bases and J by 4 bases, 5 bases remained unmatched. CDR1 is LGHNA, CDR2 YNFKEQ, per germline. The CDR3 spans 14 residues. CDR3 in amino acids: CASSHLGGGYGYTF. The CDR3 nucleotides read TGTGCCAGCAGCCACTTAGGGGGCGGCTATGGCTACACCTTC.

The chain's CDR3 is CASSLSGTPNQPQHF. The DNA of the CDR3 is TGTGCCAGCAGCTTATCAGGGACACCCAATCAGCCCCAGCATTTT. The chain joins TRBV11-2 to TRBJ1-5; TRBD1 is a possible D gene (6 bases). CDR3 length: 15 residues. The germline CDR1 and CDR2 sequences are SGHAT and FQNNGV. Trimming took 2 bases from V and 3 from J, leaving 11 bases between them.

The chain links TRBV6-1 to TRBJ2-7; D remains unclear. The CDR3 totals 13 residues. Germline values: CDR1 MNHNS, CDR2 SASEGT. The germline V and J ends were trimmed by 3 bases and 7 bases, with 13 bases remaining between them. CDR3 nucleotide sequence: TGTGCCAGCAGTGATCTACCAGTCGGGGAGCAGTACTTC. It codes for CASSDLPVGEQYF.

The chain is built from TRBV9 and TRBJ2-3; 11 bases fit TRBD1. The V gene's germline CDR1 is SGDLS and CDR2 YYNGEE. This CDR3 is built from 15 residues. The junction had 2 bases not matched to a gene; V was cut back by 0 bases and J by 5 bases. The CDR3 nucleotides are TGTGCCAGCAGCGTAGGGGACAGGGGGGGAGATACGCAGTATTTT. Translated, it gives CASSVGDRGGDTQYF.